Listed below are T cell receptor beta chains from one sample, sequenced in a study of cytomegalovirus exposure and HLA in healthy donors. TCRdb's copy holds only in-frame clones and misses some; the assay was immunoSEQ multiplex PCR. The data hold about 130,000 clones, with about two thirds observed a single time. Sequencing was carried out using PBMCs. These receptors all stem from a man aged 35 to 55 in good health and CMV-seropositive. CDR3s leave out the opening cysteine and the closing phenylalanine or tryptophan. Clone sizes are given selectively: once, few, many, or a class where the clone is expanded.

size | J | V | CDR3
few | TRBJ1-1 | TRBV18 | ASSFDRLNTEAF
. | TRBJ2-7 | TRBV27 | ASSSIPGNSAYEQY
. | TRBJ2-2 | TRBV19 | ASSAPRGNTGELF
. | . | TRBV28 | ASSLLAGGEQY
. | TRBJ2-1 | TRBV12-5 | ASGLREQEQF
once | TRBJ1-2 | TRBV19 | ASSGGKNYGYT
. | TRBJ2-2 | TRBV27 | ASRRDRGTNTGELF
. | TRBJ2-2 | TRBV6-6 | ASSRLAGELF
. | TRBJ1-5 | TRBV27 | ASSFEARQPQH
. | TRBJ2-1 | TRBV5-6 | ASSSGTYNEQF
. | TRBJ1-2 | TRBV27 | ASSGGTGNYGYT
once | TRBJ2-7 | TRBV5-5 | ASSRDRAYEQY
. | TRBJ2-7 | TRBV19 | ASSIRPRGAAYEQY
. | TRBJ2-7 | TRBV7-9 | ASSLPTREAGEFWNEQY
. | TRBJ2-7 | TRBV7-6 | ASSLAAGAHYEQY
. | TRBJ2-3 | TRBV6-5 | ASREAGGTDTQY
. | TRBJ2-3 | TRBV4-1 | ASRFGAGTTDTQY
. | TRBJ1-5 | TRBV6-1 | ASLTRGRGEQPQH
. | TRBJ2-7 | TRBV19 | ASSIDRESYEQY